This T cell receptor beta chain was obtained from a study of beta chain features in type 1 diabetes. Researchers reported sorting CD4+ naive, central memory, regulatory and stem cell-like memory cells via CD45RO/CCR7/CD25/CD127/CD95/CD27. Of note for this clone: What it recognizes is unknown.

Whole-study findings and limits: Moderate yet significant TCRB CDR3 shortening was seen in Type 1 diabetes patients in all four CD4+ subsets. When VDJ junctions were examined, type 1 diabetes patients showed fewer insertions and more deletions. Any HLA-type effect on TCRB rearrangement remained unresolved here. Within the patient group, naive, central memory and Treg TCRB repertoires appeared more similar to each other than within healthy donors.

Expressed TCRB transcripts got sequenced, as all isolated RNA was reverse transcribed. Profiling relied on immunoSEQ multiplex PCR, and the TCRdb table lists in-frame clones only, not all of them. The table shows roughly 280,000 clones, with 20% to 25% occurring only once. The CDR3 runs to 15 residues. The germline V gene has CDR1 SEHNR and CDR2 FQNEAQ (reference sequence). With V trimmed by 7 bases and J by 6 bases, 13 bases remained unmatched. The sequence derives from a woman aged 30 to 39 with type 1 diabetes. The sample was naive CD4+ T cells from blood. The chain employs TRBV7-9 and TRBJ2-3; 7 bases are shared with TRBD2. Here the CDR3 DNA reads TGTGCCAGCACCGGCGGTGGGACTATGAGGGATACGCAGTATTTT. This gives the protein CASTGGGTMRDTQYF.